This T cell receptor beta chain was documented in a study of T cell responses to AZD1222 COVID-19 vaccine. Overall study results and limits: White British donors predominated, females outnumbered males, and clonal diversity was possibly underestimated.

The protocol was immunoSEQ multiplex PCR, while the TCRdb copy is restricted to in-frame clones and leaves out a portion. The sample records more than 65,000 clones, over 75% being singletons. A remark on this clone: Its specificity is unknown.

CDR1 is WSHSY and CDR2 is SAAADI in the germline V gene. The trim removed 6 bases at V and 0 bases at J, leaving 8 bases unmatched. The CDR3 spans 16 residues. This specimen was peripheral blood, taken 28 days after the second AZD1222 dose. This TCR was recovered from an adult who received the AZD1222 COVID-19 vaccine. The rearrangement links TRBV10-2 to TRBJ1-3, with 7 bases that match TRBD1. The CDR3 loop is CASRDTGTVSGNTIYF. CDR3 bases: TGCGCCAGCAGGGACACCGGGACAGTCTCTGGAAACACCATATATTTT.